These 29 T cell receptor beta chains came from one sample sequenced in a study of blood T cell repertoires in COVID-19. The table came from immunoSEQ multiplex PCR; TCRdb's copy has only in-frame clones and leaves some out. The data show around 300,000 clones, with 65% to 90% seen just once and 10% to 15% held by the top ten. Sequencing used peripheral blood. The receptors derive from a woman aged 70-85 years with COVID-19, enrolled during active disease.

The chain uses TRBV27 and TRBJ1-5; no clear D. The CDR3 is 12 residues long. The germline V gene encodes CDR1 MNHEY and CDR2 SMNVEV (reference sequence). Deletions cut 3 bases from V and 6 bases from J, with 6 bases between. CDR3 nucleotides: TGTGCCAGCAGTTTCCCTAGTCAGCCCCAGCATTTT. Translating gives CASSFPSQPQHF.

V and J are TRBV15 and TRBJ2-4; D perhaps matches TRBD1 (8 bases). V dropped 1 base and J dropped 1 base, with 17 bases sitting between them. This CDR3 spans 18 amino acids. Germline loops: CDR1 LNHNV, CDR2 YYDKDF (reference sequence). The CDR3 DNA reads TGTGCCACCAGCAGAGGAACAGGGGGGGGTATCGCCAAAAACATTCAGTACTTC. Its translation is CATSRGTGGGIAKNIQYF.

The chain joins TRBV3-1 (or the pseudogene TRBV3-2) to TRBJ2-2; 9 nucleotides line up with TRBD2. Germline-derived CDR1 and CDR2 are LGHDT and YNNKEL (reference sequence). The CDR3 runs to 18 residues. J gave up 7 bases and V 1 base, and 13 bases lay outside the gene matches. CDR3 coding DNA: TGTGCCAGCAGCCAAGCCCTCGGCGCGGGGGGGTCCCTCGGGGAGCTGTTTTTT. Encoded protein: CASSQALGAGGSLGELFF.

The J gene is TRBJ2-7, the V gene TRBV7-9, with D tentatively TRBD1 (6 bases). The CDR3 runs to 15 residues. The germline CDR1 and CDR2 sequences are SEHNR and FQNEAQ (reference sequence). The V gene lost 5 bases and the J gene lost 2 bases, with 16 bases spanning the gap. CDR3 bases: TGTGCCAGCAGCCCGCTACGGGACACTGCCTACGAGCAGTACTTC. Amino acids: CASSPLRDTAYEQYF.

V gene TRBV4-1 combines with J gene TRBJ2-3, with 10 bases that match TRBD2. The trim removed 0 bases at V and 3 bases at J, leaving 9 bases unmatched. The length of the CDR3 is 18 residues. Germline V lookup: CDR1 MGHRA, CDR2 YSYEKL. The CDR3 DNA sequence: TGCGCCAGCAGCCAAGATAATTACATAGCGGGGGGAACAGATACGCAGTATTTT. It codes for CASSQDNYIAGGTDTQYF.

The rearrangement joins TRBV19 to TRBJ2-7; 8 positions match TRBD1. V lost 2 bases, J lost 6 bases, and 15 bases stayed unmatched. There are 17 residues in the CDR3. The germline gives CDR1 LNHDA, CDR2 SQIVND (reference sequence). The CDR3 spells CASSINPSDREVIEQYF. DNA of the CDR3: TGTGCCAGTAGTATAAACCCCTCGGACAGGGAAGTTATCGAGCAGTACTTC.

This chain links TRBV2 with TRBJ1-2; D perhaps matches TRBD1 (5 bases). The V gene's germline CDR1 is SNHLY and CDR2 FYNNEI. CDR3 length equals 16 residues. Trimming removed 6 bases at V and 8 bases at J, with 25 bases between. The CDR3 sequence: CASSFRLRDLTQGYTF. The CDR3 nucleotides read TGTGCCAGCAGCTTTCGCCTCAGGGACTTAACTCAAGGCTACACCTTC.

This chain uses TRBV7-3 with TRBJ2-3; 8 positions agree with TRBD2. After removal of 2 bases from V and 2 bases from J, the junction contained 6 bases not matched to a gene. This CDR3 has 16 amino acids. Germline CDR1 SGHTA, CDR2 FQGTGA. Here the CDR3 reads CASSLGAGAATDTQYF. In DNA form, the CDR3 reads TGTGCCAGCAGCTTAGGAGCGGGGGCCGCCACAGATACGCAGTATTTT.

The V call is TRBV24-1, the J call TRBJ1-5; maybe TRBD1 (5 bases). In germline, CDR1 is KGHDR, CDR2 SFDVKD. This CDR3 comprises 13 residues. V lost 4 bases and J lost 3, with 6 bases in between. The CDR3 region has the DNA TGTGCCACCAGTGAGGACACCAATCAGCCCCAGCATTTT. Its translation: CATSEDTNQPQHF.

The sample holds a few counts of this clone. The rearrangement joins TRBV5-6 to TRBJ1-6; D call uncertain. The germline V and J ends were trimmed by 0 bases and 9 bases, with 7 bases remaining between them. CDR1 SGHDT and CDR2 YYEEEE come from the germline V gene. The CDR3 is made up of 13 amino acids. DNA for the CDR3: TGTGCCAGCAGCTTGGCTGGGAGTTCACCCCTCCACTTT. Amino acids: CASSLAGSSPLHF.

The chain joins TRBV7-2 to TRBJ2-7; TRBD2 agrees at 13 bases. CDR3 length: 16 amino acids. V gave up 5 bases and J gave up 6 bases; unmatched junction bases: 10. Germline V gene sequence: CDR1 SGHTA, CDR2 FQGNSA. This CDR3 is CASSPTRLAGGTEQYF. The CDR3 coding sequence is TGTGCCAGCAGCCCTACCCGACTAGCGGGAGGAACCGAGCAGTACTTC.

The V and J genes are TRBV5-1 and TRBJ2-2, with D possibly being TRBD1 (5 bases). CDR3 length equals 15 residues. Germline-derived CDR1 and CDR2 are SGHRS and YFSETQ. Trimming left V 0 bases short and J 0 bases short, with 6 bases between. CDR3 protein: CASSLGQPNTGELFF. The DNA for the CDR3 is TGCGCCAGCAGCTTGGGACAGCCGAACACCGGGGAGCTGTTTTTT. Supplemented by reference TRBV5-1 and TRBJ2-2, the full variable domain reads KAGVTQTPRYLIKTRGQQVTLSCSPISGHRSVSWYQQTPGQGLQFLFEYFSETQRNKGNFPGRFSGRQFSNSRSEMNVSTLELGDSALYLCASSLGQPNTGELFFGEGSRLTVL.

The chain joins TRBV12-5 to TRBJ2-3, with TRBD1 matching over 7 bases. CDR1 LGHNT and CDR2 FRNRAP come from the germline V gene. This CDR3 is built from 19 residues. Germline trimming cut 0 bases from V and 2 bases from J; bases unmatched to any gene: 14. CDR3 sequence (DNA): TGTGCTAGTGGTTTGGTACTTGCCCCGACAGGGCATACCACAGATACGCAGTATTTT. It codes for CASGLVLAPTGHTTDTQYF.

This clone was detected once. The rearrangement joins TRBV3-1 (or the pseudogene TRBV3-2) to TRBJ2-7; a possible D gene is TRBD1 (6 bases). Per the germline V gene, CDR1 is LGHDT and CDR2 is YNNKEL (reference sequence). Trimming stripped 4 bases from V and 5 bases from J, with 18 bases between. CDR3 length: 15 amino acids. The CDR3 region is CASSPAGVGYHEQYF. The CDR3 DNA is TGTGCCAGCAGCCCGGCAGGGGTCGGGTACCACGAGCAGTACTTC.

The V call is TRBV19, the J call TRBJ1-2, with D hard to call. CDR1 and CDR2 from the germline V gene are LNHDA and SQIVND (reference sequence). CDR3 size: 15 residues. V was cut by 3 bases and J by 6 bases, with 17 bases left in between. The CDR3 here is CASSIPQARRDGYTF. CDR3 coding DNA: TGTGCCAGTAGTATCCCCCAGGCCCGACGAGATGGCTACACCTTC.

This chain uses TRBV6-7 with TRBJ2-7; D is perhaps TRBD2 (5 bases). TRBV6-7 carries the ORF label, with uncertain function. The CDR3 has 15 residues. V was shortened by 1 base and J by 4 bases, with 14 bases between the two germline ends. The CDR3 here is CASSYYRRPGYEQYF. The CDR3 region has the DNA TGTGCCAGCAGTTACTATCGGAGGCCGGGTTACGAGCAGTACTTC.

Details on this clone: The same CDR3 arises from other DNA sequences in this sample as well. The genes are TRBV7-3 and TRBJ1-1, with 7 positions matching TRBD1. Germline lookup yields CDR1 SGHTA and CDR2 FQGTGA. V was clipped by 4 bases and J by 4 bases; unmatched bases: 3. This CDR3 has 13 amino acids. CDR3 loop: CASSSQGGTEAFF. The DNA of the CDR3 is TGTGCCAGCAGCTCCCAGGGGGGCACTGAAGCTTTCTTT.

The chain couples TRBV10-3 to TRBJ2-7, with TRBD1 identical over 8 bases. The V gene end was trimmed by 3 bases and the J gene end by 5 bases; junction bases not matched to a gene: 6. This CDR3 has 14 residues. Germline CDR1 reads ENHRY; CDR2 reads SYGVKD. The CDR3 nucleotides read TGTGCCATCAGTGACCGAGACAGGGGAAACGAGCAGTACTTC. It codes for CAISDRDRGNEQYF.

The chain links TRBV7-6 to TRBJ1-6; no firm D call. Germline CDR1 and CDR2: SGHVS and FNYEAQ. The V gene lost 1 base and the J gene lost 9 bases, with 10 bases spanning the gap. CDR3 length equals 14 residues. The CDR3, as DNA: TGTGCCAGCAGCTTAGGACACCCATCTTCACCCCTCCACTTT. Translated: CASSLGHPSSPLHF.

The V gene is TRBV2, the J gene TRBJ1-5; 9 nucleotides align to TRBD1. The ends lost 7 bases at V and 4 bases at J; junction bases unmatched: 2. The germline gives CDR1 SNHLY, CDR2 FYNNEI. This CDR3 is built from 13 residues. The CDR3 protein is CASMTGGNQPQHF. In DNA, the CDR3 is TGTGCCAGCATGACAGGGGGGAATCAGCCCCAGCATTTT.

This chain joins TRBV30 and TRBJ1-4; 9 bases line up with TRBD1. Losses at the gene ends were 1 base for V and 6 bases for J; bases not matched to a gene: 6. Germline loops: CDR1 GTSNPN, CDR2 SVGIG (reference sequence). The CDR3 totals 15 residues. For the CDR3, the DNA is TGTGCCTGGAGTGCCGCGGGACAGGGTTATGAAAAACTGTTTTTT. It yields the protein CAWSAAGQGYEKLFF.

This sequence joins TRBV10-1 and TRBJ1-2, with a tentative D call TRBD1 (6 bases). The CDR3 length is 12 residues. The germline V gene has CDR1 WNHNN and CDR2 SYGVQD (reference sequence). Trimming stripped 10 bases from V and 4 bases from J, with 13 bases between. The CDR3 protein is CAIPTGIYGYTF. The CDR3 DNA reads TGCGCCATTCCGACAGGAATCTATGGCTACACCTTC.

This clone has only a few counts. V usage is TRBV2 and J usage is TRBJ1-1; D possibly corresponds to TRBD1 (6 bases). With 7 bases removed from V and 6 bases from J, the gap between germline ends came to 12 bases. Germline values: CDR1 SNHLY, CDR2 FYNNEI. CDR3 size: 12 residues. The DNA for the CDR3 is TGTGCCAGCACAGGACAGACCTCTGAAGCTTTCTTT. It is translated as CASTGQTSEAFF.

This chain links TRBV9 with TRBJ2-2; 7 positions match TRBD1. Germline trimming cut 3 bases from V and 4 bases from J; bases unmatched to any gene: 12. The germline CDR1 and CDR2 sequences are SGDLS and YYNGEE. This CDR3 spans 17 amino acids. The CDR3 spells CASSENRAGTVTGELFF. The CDR3, as DNA: TGTGCCAGCAGCGAGAATAGAGCCGGGACAGTCACCGGGGAGCTGTTTTTT.

V is TRBV7-8 and J is TRBJ2-1, with 13 bases lining up with TRBD2. In germline, CDR1 is SGHVS, CDR2 FQNEAQ. The CDR3 contains 17 residues. V lost 5 bases to trimming and J lost 6 bases; unmatched junction nucleotides: 10. The chain's CDR3 is CASSQGIWTSGGNEQFF. In DNA form, the CDR3 reads TGTGCCAGCAGCCAGGGTATTTGGACTAGCGGGGGCAATGAGCAGTTCTTC. The full variable domain, rest sourced from reference TRBV7-8 and TRBJ2-1, is GAGVSQSPRYKVAKRGQDVALRCDPISGHVSLFWYQQALGQGPEFLTYFQNEAQLDKSGLPSDRFFAERPEGSVSTLKIQRTQQEDSAVYLCASSQGIWTSGGNEQFFGPGTRLTVL.

The V and J genes are TRBV7-4 and TRBJ1-2; 8 bases match TRBD1. The CDR3 is 18 amino acids. Germline CDR1 and CDR2: SGHVT and SQSDAQ. With 3 bases clipped from V and 3 bases from J, the junction kept 15 bases outside the gene matches. CDR3 sequence reads: CASSFDRDRRPYYYGYTF. In nucleotides, the CDR3 is TGTGCCAGCAGCTTTGACCGGGACAGGAGGCCGTATTACTATGGCTACACCTTC.

The chain uses TRBV18 and TRBJ2-5; 8 bases match TRBD2. CDR3 length: 14 amino acids. V shed 6 bases, J shed 4 bases, and the junction held 7 bases outside the gene matches. The V gene's germline CDR1 is KGHSH and CDR2 LQKENI. The CDR3 loop reads CASSRPSGLETQYF. The CDR3 region has the DNA TGTGCCAGCTCCCGTCCTAGCGGGTTAGAGACCCAGTACTTC.

This clone has ten or more counts. The V and J genes are TRBV18 and TRBJ2-3, with 12 bases that match TRBD1. This CDR3 contains 16 residues. V trimming: 0 bases; J trimming: 7 bases; junction bases outside the gene matches: 5. The germline V gene has CDR1 KGHSH and CDR2 LQKENI. CDR3 loop: CASSPPGQGAVNTQYF. CDR3 coding DNA: TGTGCCAGCTCACCACCGGGACAGGGGGCGGTGAATACGCAGTATTTT.

The rearrangement uses TRBV1 and TRBJ2-1; the table's D call TRBD2 went unverified against the DNA. TRBV1 is described as a pseudogene. The CDR3 length is 14 residues. In DNA form, the CDR3 reads TGCACCAGCAGCCAAGAACTCCGGGGGGGTGAGCAGTTCTTC. This translates into CTSSQELRGGEQFF.